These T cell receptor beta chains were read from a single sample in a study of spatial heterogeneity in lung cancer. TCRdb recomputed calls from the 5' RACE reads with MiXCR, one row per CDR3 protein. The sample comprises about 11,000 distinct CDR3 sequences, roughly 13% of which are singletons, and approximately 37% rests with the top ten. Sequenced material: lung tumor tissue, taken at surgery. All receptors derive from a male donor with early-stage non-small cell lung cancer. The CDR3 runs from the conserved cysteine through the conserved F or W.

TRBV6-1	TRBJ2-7	CASRLGQDSLEQYF
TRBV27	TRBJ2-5	CASSLTNQETQYF
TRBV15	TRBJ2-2	CATSGPRLAVGTGELFF
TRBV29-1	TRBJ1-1	CSVRRVGTEAFF
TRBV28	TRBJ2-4	CASSLSELAKNIQYF
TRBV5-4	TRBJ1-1	CASSLYGTGLVNTEAFF
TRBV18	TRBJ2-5	CASSRGLAGEETQYF
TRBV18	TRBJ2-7	CASSQRQGGMVYEQYF
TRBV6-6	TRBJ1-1	CASNRGQQGTEAFF
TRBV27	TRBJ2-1	CASSLEGFSYNEQFF
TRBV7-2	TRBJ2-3	CASSLVLDSDTQYF